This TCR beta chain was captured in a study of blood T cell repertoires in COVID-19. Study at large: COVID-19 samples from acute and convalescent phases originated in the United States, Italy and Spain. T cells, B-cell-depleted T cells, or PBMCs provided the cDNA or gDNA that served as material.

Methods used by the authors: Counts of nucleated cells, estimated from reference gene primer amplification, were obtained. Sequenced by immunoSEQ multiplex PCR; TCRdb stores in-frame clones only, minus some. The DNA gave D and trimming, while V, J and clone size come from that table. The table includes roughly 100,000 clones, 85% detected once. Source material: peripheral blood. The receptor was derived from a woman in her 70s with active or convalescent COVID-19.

This chain's CDR3 is CASSVGTGRNQPQHF. CDR3 nucleotides: TGTGCCAGCAGTGTCGGGACAGGGAGGAATCAGCCCCAGCATTTT. The J gene is TRBJ1-5, the V gene TRBV25-1; 9 positions match TRBD1. The germline gives CDR1 MGHDK, CDR2 SYGVNS. This CDR3 comprises 15 residues. The trim removed 4 bases at V and 4 bases at J, leaving 5 bases unmatched.